The 5 T cell receptor beta chains below come from one sample, sequenced in a study of T cells after yellow fever vaccination. In TCRdb, the 5' RACE reads were re-called with MiXCR into one record per CDR3 protein. In the table there are approximately 160,000 distinct CDR3 sequences, approximately 6.2% of which are singletons. The sample was CD4+ T cells sorted from PBMCs, taken on the day of the first yellow fever vaccination. These receptors originate from a man aged 18-30 years who received the YFV17D yellow fever vaccine.

This chain links TRBV20-1 with TRBJ2-5; D may be TRBD2 (7 bases). The germline CDR1 and CDR2 sequences are DFQATT and SNEGSKA (reference sequence). CDR3 size: 14 residues. V was trimmed by 5 bases and J by 4 bases, leaving 17 bases between them. The CDR3 is CSAVIQGRGETQYF. CDR3 nucleotides: TGCAGTGCTGTAATTCAGGGGAGGGGAGAGACCCAGTACTTC.

This clonotype occurred a few times. The chain couples TRBV3-1 to TRBJ2-1, with D possibly being TRBD2 (7 bases). This CDR3 has 12 residues. Germline loops: CDR1 LGHDT, CDR2 YNNKEL (reference sequence). The V end was cut by 3 bases, the J end by 9 bases, with 9 bases between. The CDR3 loop is CASSQGGAEQFF. In DNA form, the CDR3 reads TGTGCCAGCAGCCAGGGGGGGGCTGAGCAGTTCTTC.

This clonotype was seen a handful of times. The V gene is TRBV6-2 or TRBV6-3, the J gene TRBJ2-5; possibly TRBD2 for D (5 bases). Germline CDR1 and CDR2: MNHEY and SVGEGT. V lost 7 bases and J 5 bases, leaving 14 bases between the germline ends. The CDR3 length is 13 residues. CDR3 region: CASTPAGTETQYF. CDR3 nucleotide sequence: TGTGCCAGCACCCCGGCGGGTACCGAGACCCAGTACTTC.

This clonotype showed up many times. V usage is TRBV28 and J usage is TRBJ2-7; TRBD1 matches 8 bases. CDR3 size: 14 residues. Germline V gene lookup returns CDR1 MDHEN and CDR2 SYDVKM. V gave up 3 bases and J gave up 4 bases; unmatched junction bases: 5. The CDR3 DNA reads TGTGCCAGCAGTTTGACAGGGGAAGCTTACGAGCAGTACGTC. This translates into CASSLTGEAYEQYV.

This clonotype was seen ten or more times. The rearrangement joins TRBV14 to TRBJ2-1, with TRBD2 identical over 9 bases. The germline V gene has CDR1 SGHDN and CDR2 FVKESK. Losses at the gene ends were 4 bases for V and 10 bases for J; bases not matched to a gene: 17. The CDR3 sequence is 17 residues long. The CDR3 here is CASSPILYSGGGAEQFF. The CDR3 DNA reads as TGTGCCAGCAGCCCCATTCTCTATAGCGGGGGCGGAGCGGAGCAGTTCTTC. Variable domain in full (rest from reference TRBV14 and TRBJ2-1): EAGVTQFPSHSVIEKGQTVTLRCDPISGHDNLYWYRRVMGKEIKFLLHFVKESKQDESGMPNNRFLAERTGGTYSTLKVQPAELEDSGVYFCASSPILYSGGGAEQFFGPGTRLTVL.